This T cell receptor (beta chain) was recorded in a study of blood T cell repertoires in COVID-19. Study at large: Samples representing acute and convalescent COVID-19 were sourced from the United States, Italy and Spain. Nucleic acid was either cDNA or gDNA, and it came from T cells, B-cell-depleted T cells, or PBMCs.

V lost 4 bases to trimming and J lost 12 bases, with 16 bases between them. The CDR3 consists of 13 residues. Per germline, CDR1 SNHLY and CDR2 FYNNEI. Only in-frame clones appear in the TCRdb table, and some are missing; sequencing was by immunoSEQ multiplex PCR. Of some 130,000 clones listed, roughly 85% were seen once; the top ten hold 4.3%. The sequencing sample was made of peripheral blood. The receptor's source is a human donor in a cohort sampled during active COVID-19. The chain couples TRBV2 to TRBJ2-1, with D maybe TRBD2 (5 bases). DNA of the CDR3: TGTGCCAGCAGTGCGGGCTCTCGGAGCGGGCAGTTCTTC. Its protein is CASSAGSRSGQFF.